These 21 T cell receptor beta chains originate from one sample sequenced in a study of T cells in Graves' hyperthyroidism and ophthalmopathy. What was amplified from RNA transcripts were TCR beta CDR3 regions. Initially, a first-round RT-PCR of the TCR CDR3 employed the HTBI primer set. TCRdb used MiXCR to reprocess the multiplex PCR reads, holding one entry per CDR3 protein. The top ten clones hold 15% to 20% of a sample with around 620,000 distinct CDR3 sequences, under 60% of them seen once. Sequencing was carried out using peripheral blood or thyroid tissue (not recorded which). These receptors came from an adult woman with Graves' disease, either hyperthyroidism or ophthalmopathy (not recorded which).

The genes are TRBV7-2 and TRBJ1-6; 9 bases line up with TRBD1. V was clipped by 3 bases and J by 10 bases; unmatched bases: 7. Germline lookup yields CDR1 SGHTA and CDR2 FQGNSA. The CDR3 spans 15 residues. The CDR3 sequence is CASSLNRGRRSPLHF. The CDR3 coding sequence is TGTGCCAGCAGCTTGAACAGGGGGCGGCGGTCACCCCTCCACTTT. The variable domain in full, with the rest retrieved from reference TRBV7-2 and TRBJ1-6, is GAGVSQSPSNKVTEKGKDVELRCDPISGHTALYWYRQSLGQGLEFLIYFQGNSAPDKSGLPSDRFSAERTGGSVSTLTIQRTQQEDSAVYLCASSLNRGRRSPLHFGNGTRLTVT.

This clonotype was observed many times. V gene TRBV5-1 combines with J gene TRBJ1-4; no definite D call. CDR1 is SGHRS and CDR2 is YFSETQ in the germline V gene. CDR3 length: 14 residues. V lost 0 bases and J 13 bases, leaving 16 bases between the germline ends. The CDR3 coding sequence is TGCGCCAGCAGCTTGGACAGACCAGAAACTGGACTGTTTTTT. It is translated as CASSLDRPETGLFF.

The chain employs TRBV6-1 and TRBJ2-5; D unresolved. This CDR3 is built from 14 residues. Germline CDR1 and CDR2: MNHNS and SASEGT. Trimming removed 0 bases from V and 1 base from J, with 6 bases in between. The CDR3 nucleotides read TGTGCCAGCAGTGAAGCAGGGCCCCAAGAGACCCAGTACTTC. Its protein product is CASSEAGPQETQYF.

In regard to this clonotype: A clone one base away is much larger, so this may be a read error. The chain uses TRBV5-5 and TRBJ2-7; tentatively, D is TRBD2 (6 bases). Germline lookup yields CDR1 SGHKS and CDR2 YYEKEE (reference sequence). The CDR3 sequence is 15 residues long. The CDR3 spells CASSQGPGLPYEQYF. The CDR3 DNA is TGCGCCAGCAGCCAGGGTCCCGGACTACCCTACGAGCAGTACTTC.

This clonotype was recorded a few times. One base away lies a much larger clone, so this may be a sequencing read error. The CDR3 ends on some other residue instead of the conserved phenylalanine or tryptophan, so this is likely a read error. CDR3 bases: TGCAGCGGGGACAGGGGTGATGAGACCCAGTACGTC. This codes for CSGDRGDETQYV. This sequence joins TRBV29-1 and TRBJ2-5; 10 positions agree with TRBD1. Looked up from germline, CDR1 is SQVTM and CDR2 is ANQGSEA. This CDR3 is built from 12 residues. The V segment lost 7 bases and the J segment 5 bases; nucleotides outside the gene matches: 4.

The table lists this clonotype with many counts. This sequence joins TRBV12-3 or TRBV12-4 and TRBJ2-7; D unresolved. Between the trimmed V and J ends, which lost 3 bases and 1 base, there was a span of 19 bases. This CDR3 is built from 17 residues. CDR3 in amino acids: CASSFIAGLRPSYEQYF. In nucleotides, the CDR3 is TGTGCCAGCAGTTTTATCGCTGGTTTGAGGCCTTCCTACGAGCAGTACTTC.

This chain uses TRBV20-1 with TRBJ1-2, with TRBD1 matching over 8 bases. This CDR3 has 12 amino acids. J was trimmed by 8 bases and V by 6 bases; bases with no gene match: 8. Germline CDR1 is DFQATT and CDR2 is SNEGSKA (reference sequence). The CDR3 loop reads CSAHWTGLGYTF. The CDR3 nucleotides are TGCAGTGCCCACTGGACAGGGCTCGGCTACACCTTC.

This clonotype was seen a handful of times. J is TRBJ1-1 and V is TRBV30; no clear D. Germline CDR1 and CDR2: GTSNPN and SVGIG (reference sequence). Trimming took 5 bases from V and 10 from J, leaving 20 bases between them. The CDR3 totals 13 residues. The DNA for the CDR3 is TGTGCCTGGGCCCGCGGCGCCCCGAACGGAGCTTTCTTT. This sequence encodes CAWARGAPNGAFF.

This chain joins TRBV7-9 and TRBJ2-7; D unclear. Trimming left V 2 bases short and J 5 bases short, with 13 bases between. The germline V gene encodes CDR1 SEHNR and CDR2 FQNEAQ (reference sequence). This CDR3 is 14 amino acids long. The CDR3 protein is CASSLIPPKNEQYF. As DNA, the CDR3 is TGTGCCAGCAGCTTAATCCCACCAAAGAACGAGCAGTACTTC.

The chain employs TRBV10-3 and TRBJ2-5; D could derive from TRBD1 or TRBD2 (5 bases each). Germline V gives CDR1 ENHRY, CDR2 SYGVKD. The V and J ends lost 2 bases and 5 bases respectively, with 12 bases between them. CDR3 length: 14 residues. In DNA, the CDR3 is TGTGCCATCAGTGAGGAGGGGTCGGCGGAGACCCAGTACTTC. Encoded protein: CAISEEGSAETQYF.

On this clonotype: A junction boundary mismatches the germline segment, possibly from a read error. This chain uses TRBV5-1 with TRBJ2-7; no clear D gene. Germline V gene data show CDR1 as SGHRS and CDR2 as YFSETQ. The CDR3 runs to 16 residues. CDR3 in DNA: TGTGCCAGCAGCTTGGCCTCTGGGTTAGGACGGTACGAGCAGTACTTC. Protein product: CASSLASGLGRYEQYF.

This clonotype was seen more than once but under ten times. This may be a read error, as it is one base from a much larger clone. This rearrangement joins TRBV28 to TRBJ1-6; 7 bases map to TRBD1. The CDR3 consists of 16 residues. J was trimmed by 3 bases and V by 5 bases; bases with no gene match: 7. CDR1 is MDHEN, CDR2 SYDVKM, per germline. The CDR3 DNA sequence: TGTGCCAGCAGTCCGCACGGGACAGACTATAATTCACCCCTCCACTTT. It encodes CASSPHGTDYNSPLHF. The full variable domain, its missing parts supplied by reference TRBV28 and TRBJ1-6, is DVKVTQSSRYLVKRTGEKVFLECVQDMDHENMFWYRQDPGLGLRLIYFSYDVKMKEKGDIPEGYSVSREKKERFSLILESASTNQTSMYLCASSPHGTDYNSPLHFGNGTRLTVT.

This clonotype has more than one count but fewer than ten. A far larger clone is one nucleotide away, so this likely arose from a read error. V usage is TRBV5-1 and J usage is TRBJ2-2; no firm D call. This CDR3 contains 13 residues. Trimming cost V 5 bases and J 6 bases, with 11 bases left between them. Per the germline V gene, CDR1 is SGHRS and CDR2 is YFSETQ. The CDR3 coding sequence is TGCGCCAGCAGAGGCACTAACGCCGGGGAGCTGTTTTTT. Translated: CASRGTNAGELFF.

The chain links TRBV7-9 to TRBJ1-2; no definite D call. The CDR3 spans 12 residues. The V end was cut by 0 bases, the J end by 4 bases, with 3 bases between. Looked up from germline, CDR1 is SEHNR and CDR2 is FQNEAQ (reference sequence). The CDR3 DNA is TGTGCCAGCAGCTTAGCCGTCTATGGCTACACCTTC. The encoded protein is CASSLAVYGYTF.

This chain links TRBV2 with TRBJ2-5; D tentatively reads TRBD1 or TRBD2 (5 bases each). The CDR3 has 13 amino acids. Germline CDR1 is SNHLY and CDR2 is FYNNEI. Between the trimmed V and J ends, which lost 4 bases and 6 bases, there was a span of 12 bases. The CDR3 reads CASSVGDLKTQYF. The CDR3, as DNA: TGTGCCAGCAGTGTGGGGGATTTAAAGACCCAGTACTTC.

The chain links TRBV12-5 to TRBJ2-2; 7 nucleotides align to TRBD1. Germline CDR1 LGHNT, CDR2 FRNRAP. The CDR3 loop spans 17 amino acids. V gave up 4 bases and J gave up 4 bases; unmatched junction bases: 12. The CDR3 DNA reads TGTGCTAGTGGTTGGGAACCGGGACAGAGATTCACCGGGGAGCTGTTTTTT. Translation: CASGWEPGQRFTGELFF.

The V and J genes are TRBV19 and TRBJ1-1, with D possibly being TRBD1 (5 bases). The germline V and J ends were trimmed by 6 bases and 1 base, with 15 bases remaining between them. The germline V gene encodes CDR1 LNHDA and CDR2 SQIVND (reference sequence). The CDR3 loop spans 15 amino acids. The DNA for the CDR3 is TGTGCCAGTAGCAGCCGGCCAACAGGGAACACTGAAGCTTTCTTT. Amino acid sequence: CASSSRPTGNTEAFF.

The chain has TRBV9 and TRBJ2-7; no firm D call. Deletions cut 5 bases from V and 2 bases from J, with 11 bases between. The CDR3 runs to 13 residues. Germline loops: CDR1 SGDLS, CDR2 YYNGEE. This chain's CDR3 is CASSGRYAYEQYF. The CDR3 bases are TGTGCCAGCAGTGGACGCTACGCCTACGAGCAGTACTTC.

This clonotype has at least ten counts. The V and J genes are TRBV7-9 and TRBJ1-2, with 7 bases identical to TRBD1. The CDR3 is 13 amino acids. CDR1 and CDR2 (germline): SEHNR, FQNEAQ (reference sequence). With V trimmed by 3 bases and J by 8 bases, 6 bases remained unmatched. The CDR3 protein is CASSFETGNGYTF. As DNA, the CDR3 is TGTGCCAGCAGCTTCGAGACAGGGAACGGCTACACCTTC.

This clonotype was seen many times. The J gene is TRBJ1-5, the V gene TRBV20-1; possible D gene TRBD1, 5 bases. Trimming left V 6 bases short and J 4 bases short, with 10 bases between. This CDR3 contains 12 residues. Germline values: CDR1 DFQATT, CDR2 SNEGSKA (reference sequence). CDR3 nucleotides: TGCAGTGCCGGACGGACAAATCAGCCCCAGCATTTT. This gives the protein CSAGRTNQPQHF.

This clonotype came up many times. This rearrangement joins TRBV10-1 to TRBJ1-6; D is ambiguous. The CDR3 runs 13 residues. V shed 6 bases and J shed 10 bases, with 13 bases lying between them. In germline, CDR1 is WNHNN, CDR2 SYGVQD (reference sequence). CDR3 amino acids: CASSGSLKSPLHF. CDR3 coding DNA: TGCGCCAGCAGCGGATCCCTAAAATCACCCCTCCACTTT.